This TCR beta chain was recovered during a study of resident and recirculating memory T cells in vitiligo. Whole-study results and caveats: Non-conserved TCRs across sites and patients suggested distinct clones per lesion.

Germline V lookup: CDR1 SGHVS, CDR2 FNYEAQ. CDR3 length: 19 residues. The V end lost 4 bases, the J end lost 0 bases, and 22 bases lay between the germline ends. Profiling relied on immunoSEQ multiplex PCR, and the TCRdb table lists in-frame clones only, not all of them. The sample carries 70,000 to 95,000 clones, 92% recorded once. A word on this clone: The antigen remains unidentified.

This chain joins TRBV7-6 and TRBJ2-1, with a weak D call TRBD1 (6 bases). This sequence originates from a male donor with vitiligo. The sequenced sample was blood. The DNA for the CDR3 is TGTGCCAGCAGCTCAATGACAGGCGAGACGAGGGTCTCCTACAATGAGCAGTTCTTC. This encodes CASSSMTGETRVSYNEQFF.